These 24 T cell receptor beta chains were all obtained from the same sample, sequenced in a study of T cell responses to AZD1222 COVID-19 vaccine. TCRdb keeps only in-frame clones here, not all; method: immunoSEQ multiplex PCR. Here the sample spans 120,000 to 150,000 clones, approximately 92% being singletons. The sequenced sample was peripheral blood, obtained on day 0 of AZD1222 vaccination. These receptors all stem from an adult in good health.

This chain uses TRBV30 with TRBJ2-7; TRBD2 matches 8 bases. Germline trimming cut 2 bases from V and 4 bases from J; bases unmatched to any gene: 10. The CDR3 contains 15 residues. Germline loops: CDR1 GTSNPN, CDR2 SVGIG (reference sequence). CDR3 DNA: TGTGCCTGGAGTAGACCGGGGGGGCGCAGATACGAGCAGTACTTC. Its protein is CAWSRPGGRRYEQYF.

The CDR3 coding sequence is TGTGCCAGCAGCTTAGCGATCCAGGGGGAGGCAAAACTGTTTTTT. It yields the protein CASSLAIQGEAKLFF. This chain connects TRBV7-2 to TRBJ1-4; 7 positions agree with TRBD1. Germline lookup yields CDR1 SGHTA and CDR2 FQGNSA. V trimming: 0 bases; J trimming: 10 bases; junction bases outside the gene matches: 8. This CDR3 has 15 residues.

The V call is TRBV5-4, the J call TRBJ2-2; D is perhaps TRBD1 (7 bases). The germline V gene encodes CDR1 SGHNT and CDR2 YYREEE (reference sequence). Trimming pared 6 bases from V and 7 bases from J, leaving 19 bases between. The CDR3 spans 15 residues. The CDR3 loop is CASKEGQAGGGELFF. CDR3 coding DNA: TGTGCCAGCAAAGAAGGACAGGCCGGGGGCGGGGAGCTGTTTTTT.

V gene TRBV4-3 combines with J gene TRBJ2-1; 13 nucleotides line up with TRBD2. Germline V gene data show CDR1 as LGHNA and CDR2 as YSLEER. V dropped 8 bases and J dropped 10; count of bases not matched to a gene: 11. This CDR3 region has 15 residues. CDR3 protein: CASGSLAGGPREQFF. The CDR3 nucleotides are TGCGCCAGCGGTTCACTAGCGGGAGGGCCTCGGGAGCAGTTCTTC.

This chain connects TRBV3-1 (or the pseudogene TRBV3-2) to TRBJ1-3; 8 bases are shared with TRBD1. CDR1 and CDR2 (germline): LGHDT, YNNKEL (reference sequence). V trimming: 4 bases; J trimming: 4 bases; junction bases outside the gene matches: 6. There are 15 residues in the CDR3. This chain's CDR3 is CASSRWDRWGNTIYF. The CDR3 DNA reads as TGTGCCAGCAGCCGCTGGGACAGGTGGGGAAACACCATATATTTT.

V and J are TRBV6-2 or TRBV6-3 and TRBJ1-5; D may be TRBD1 (5 bases). Germline CDR1 reads MNHEY; CDR2 reads SVGEGT. The length of the CDR3 is 15 residues. Trimming shortened V by 0 bases and J by 5 bases, and 11 bases separated the two germline ends. The CDR3 DNA follows: TGTGCCAGCAGTTACTCGAAGGGGAGATATCAGCCCCAGCATTTT. This gives the protein CASSYSKGRYQPQHF.

This chain links TRBV19 with TRBJ1-2; D not certain. V shed 6 bases and J shed 4 bases, with 18 bases lying between them. From germline, CDR1 is LNHDA and CDR2 SQIVND (reference sequence). There are 15 residues in the CDR3. The CDR3 region is CASSPLQRLVYGYTF. CDR3 sequence (DNA): TGTGCCAGTAGCCCGCTTCAACGCCTCGTCTATGGCTACACCTTC.

V and J are TRBV5-1 and TRBJ2-2; 7 nucleotides line up with TRBD2. The CDR3 length is 15 residues. V shed 0 bases and J 4 bases; nucleotides not matched to a gene: 3. The germline V gene encodes CDR1 SGHRS and CDR2 YFSETQ. The DNA of the CDR3 is TGCGCCAGCAGCTTGGCCTGGGAGGGCACCGGGGAGCTGTTTTTT. Translation gives CASSLAWEGTGELFF. The whole variable domain, remainder taken from reference TRBV5-1 and TRBJ2-2, is KAGVTQTPRYLIKTRGQQVTLSCSPISGHRSVSWYQQTPGQGLQFLFEYFSETQRNKGNFPGRFSGRQFSNSRSEMNVSTLELGDSALYLCASSLAWEGTGELFFGEGSRLTVL.

The CDR3 DNA is TGTGCCAGCAGGACTAGCGGGAGGACAGATACGCAGTATTTT. The encoded protein is CASRTSGRTDTQYF. The chain combines TRBV6-5 with TRBJ2-3, with TRBD2 matching over 13 bases. This CDR3 region has 14 residues. Germline loops: CDR1 MNHEY, CDR2 SVGAGI. The V segment lost 6 bases and the J segment 3 bases; nucleotides outside the gene matches: 0.

CDR3 amino acids: CASSQYPRNEQFF. In nucleotides, the CDR3 is TGTGCCAGCAGCCAATATCCACGGAATGAGCAGTTCTTC. The rearrangement joins TRBV3-1 (or the pseudogene TRBV3-2) to TRBJ2-1; D remains ambiguous. V lost 2 bases and J 7 bases, leaving 9 bases between the germline ends. Per germline, CDR1 LGHDT and CDR2 YNNKEL (reference sequence). The CDR3 is 13 amino acids.

The rearrangement joins TRBV20-1 to TRBJ1-2; D not resolved. The length of the CDR3 is 10 residues. CDR1 is DFQATT and CDR2 is SNEGSKA in the germline V gene (reference sequence). The V end lost 0 bases, the J end lost 7 bases, and 3 bases lay between the germline ends. The DNA of the CDR3 is TGCAGTGCTAGAGAGGGTGGCTACACCTTC. This sequence encodes CSAREGGYTF.

Only one count was recorded for this clone. The chain links TRBV5-1 to TRBJ2-1; 9 positions agree with TRBD1. Losses at the gene ends were 2 bases for V and 7 bases for J; bases not matched to a gene: 1. The CDR3 sequence is 13 residues long. Looked up from germline, CDR1 is SGHRS and CDR2 is YFSETQ. This chain's CDR3 is CASSFGTGNEQFF. CDR3 DNA: TGCGCCAGCAGCTTCGGGACAGGGAATGAGCAGTTCTTC.

The chain is built from TRBV6-4 and TRBJ2-3; tentative D call: TRBD2 (5 bases). The V end was cut by 8 bases, the J end by 2 bases, with 14 bases between. Germline V gene data show CDR1 as MRHNA and CDR2 as SNTAGT. The CDR3 is 14 residues long. The CDR3 here is CASARAAATDTQYF. CDR3 coding DNA: TGTGCCAGCGCCCGGGCAGCGGCCACAGATACGCAGTATTTT.

V and J are TRBV3-1 (or the pseudogene TRBV3-2) and TRBJ1-1, with D maybe TRBD1 (5 bases). V lost 4 bases and J 4 bases, leaving 28 bases between the germline ends. Germline CDR1 and CDR2: LGHDT and YNNKEL (reference sequence). The length of the CDR3 is 19 residues. As DNA, the CDR3 is TGTGCCAGCAGCCGAGCCTTTCGGACGCCGCCTGGGAGGGGCACTGAAGCTTTCTTT. Protein product: CASSRAFRTPPGRGTEAFF.

The V call is TRBV7-2, the J call TRBJ2-7; D is unclear. CDR1 is SGHTA, CDR2 FQGNSA, per germline. Trimming removed 4 bases at V and 6 bases at J, with 16 bases between. The length of the CDR3 is 14 residues. CDR3 nucleotide sequence: TGTGCCAGCAGCTCGGCGGAGCCTTGGGGCGAGCAGTACTTC. Its translation is CASSSAEPWGEQYF.

This clone was detected once. The CDR3 here is CASSPRASGRGNEQFF. The DNA for the CDR3 is TGTGCCAGCTCACCAAGGGCTAGCGGGAGGGGTAATGAGCAGTTCTTC. This rearrangement joins TRBV18 to TRBJ2-1, with 12 bases lining up with TRBD2. Germline V gene lookup returns CDR1 KGHSH and CDR2 LQKENI. The V and J ends lost 2 bases and 7 bases, in that order; junction bases with no gene match: 6. This CDR3 is 16 amino acids long.

This chain links TRBV27 with TRBJ2-3; D unresolved. Per germline, CDR1 MNHEY and CDR2 SMNVEV (reference sequence). Trimming stripped 7 bases from V and 7 bases from J, with 18 bases between. The CDR3 sequence is 14 residues long. CDR3 sequence reads: CASTSNYFVNTQYF. CDR3 DNA: TGTGCCAGCACCTCCAATTATTTCGTCAATACGCAGTATTTT.

The V gene is TRBV27, the J gene TRBJ2-5, with 8 bases lining up with TRBD1. The V gene end was trimmed by 6 bases and the J gene end by 4 bases; junction bases not matched to a gene: 7. Germline V gene data show CDR1 as MNHEY and CDR2 as SMNVEV (reference sequence). CDR3 size: 14 residues. The CDR3 loop is CASSDGQGGETQYF. For the CDR3, the DNA is TGTGCCAGCAGCGATGGACAGGGAGGAGAGACCCAGTACTTC.

The chain couples TRBV18 to TRBJ1-2; D unclear. CDR3 length: 13 residues. CDR1 and CDR2 from the germline V gene are KGHSH and LQKENI. Trimming removed 2 bases at V and 6 bases at J, with 10 bases between. The CDR3 is CASSPGSDHGYTF. The CDR3 DNA reads TGTGCCAGCTCACCAGGGTCCGATCATGGCTACACCTTC.

The genes are TRBV4-2 and TRBJ2-1, with 13 bases fitting TRBD2. Per the germline V gene, CDR1 is LGHNA and CDR2 is YNFKEQ. The V and J ends lost 4 bases and 8 bases, in that order; junction bases with no gene match: 8. The CDR3 runs 16 residues. The CDR3 reads CASSLTSGRLWDEQFF. CDR3 DNA: TGTGCCAGCAGCCTGACTAGCGGGAGGCTTTGGGATGAGCAGTTCTTC.

The chain employs TRBV7-9 and TRBJ2-1; no clear D. Germline values: CDR1 SEHNR, CDR2 FQNEAQ (reference sequence). The V gene lost 1 base and the J gene lost 6 bases, with 10 bases spanning the gap. The CDR3 is 14 residues long. CDR3 sequence (DNA): TGTGCCAGCAGCTTAGTGACTCTCAGCAATGAGCAGTTCTTC. Protein sequence: CASSLVTLSNEQFF. The whole variable domain, remainder taken from reference TRBV7-9 and TRBJ2-1, is DTGVSQNPRHKITKRGQNVTFRCDPISEHNRLYWYRQTLGQGPEFLTYFQNEAQLEKSRLLSDRFSAERPKGSFSTLEIQRTEQGDSAMYLCASSLVTLSNEQFFGPGTRLTVL.

This CDR3 reads CASNPPGDHEQYF. CDR3 bases: TGTGCCAGCAACCCTCCGGGAGATCACGAGCAGTACTTC. The chain couples TRBV6-5 to TRBJ2-7, with D perhaps TRBD2 (6 bases). The V gene lost 7 bases and the J gene lost 5 bases, with 15 bases spanning the gap. CDR1 and CDR2 (germline): MNHEY, SVGAGI. The CDR3 has 13 residues.

V gene TRBV18 combines with J gene TRBJ2-7, with TRBD2 identical over 7 bases. V gave up 3 bases and J gave up 0 bases; unmatched junction bases: 5. The germline CDR1 and CDR2 sequences are KGHSH and LQKENI. The length of the CDR3 is 15 residues. The CDR3 DNA is TGTGCCAGCTCACCTGGGGGGGGAAGCTCCTACGAGCAGTACTTC. It translates to CASSPGGGSSYEQYF.

This clone was found once. The chain employs TRBV12-3 or TRBV12-4 and TRBJ2-7; D is possibly TRBD2 (6 bases). Trimming shortened V by 5 bases and J by 7 bases, and 9 bases separated the two germline ends. The CDR3 covers 11 residues. CDR3 in DNA: TGTGCCAGCAGTAGACGGGGGGAGCAGTACTTC. Its translation is CASSRRGEQYF.